This TCR beta chain comes out of a study of blood T cell repertoires in COVID-19. The wider study: The origin of the acute and convalescent COVID-19 samples was the United States, Italy and Spain.

The CDR3 is 15 amino acids. Unmatched junction bases numbered 5, after V lost 5 bases and J lost 2 bases. CDR1 and CDR2 from the germline V gene are SGDLS and YYNGEE. The table came from immunoSEQ multiplex PCR; TCRdb's copy has only in-frame clones and leaves some out. The table lists approximately 350,000 clones, about 89% of them singletons. This clone appeared a single time. Enrollment of patients from Seattle took place during active infection, with longitudinal follow-up. The material sequenced was peripheral blood. The sequence came from a woman between 50 and 59 years old with COVID-19, enrolled during active disease. The rearrangement links TRBV9 to TRBJ2-1, with 9 bases lining up with TRBD1. The CDR3 loop is CASSARDRAYNEQFF. The DNA for the CDR3 is TGTGCCAGCAGTGCTCGGGACAGGGCCTACAATGAGCAGTTCTTC.